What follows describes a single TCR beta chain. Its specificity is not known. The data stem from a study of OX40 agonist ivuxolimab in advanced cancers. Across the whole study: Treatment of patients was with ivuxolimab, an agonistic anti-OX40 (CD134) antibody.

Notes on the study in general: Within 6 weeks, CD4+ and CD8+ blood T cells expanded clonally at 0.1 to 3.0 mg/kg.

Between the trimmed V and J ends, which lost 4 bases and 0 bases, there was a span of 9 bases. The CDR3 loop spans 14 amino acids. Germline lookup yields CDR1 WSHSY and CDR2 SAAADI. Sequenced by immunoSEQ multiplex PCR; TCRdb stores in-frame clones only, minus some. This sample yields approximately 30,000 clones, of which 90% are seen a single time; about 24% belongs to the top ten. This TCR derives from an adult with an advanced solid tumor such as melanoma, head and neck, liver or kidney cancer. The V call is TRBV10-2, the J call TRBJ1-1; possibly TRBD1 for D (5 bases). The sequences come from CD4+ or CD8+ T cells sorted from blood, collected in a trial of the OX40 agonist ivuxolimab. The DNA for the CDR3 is TGCGCCAGCAGTGGGGGACTGATGAACACTGAAGCTTTCTTT. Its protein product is CASSGGLMNTEAFF.